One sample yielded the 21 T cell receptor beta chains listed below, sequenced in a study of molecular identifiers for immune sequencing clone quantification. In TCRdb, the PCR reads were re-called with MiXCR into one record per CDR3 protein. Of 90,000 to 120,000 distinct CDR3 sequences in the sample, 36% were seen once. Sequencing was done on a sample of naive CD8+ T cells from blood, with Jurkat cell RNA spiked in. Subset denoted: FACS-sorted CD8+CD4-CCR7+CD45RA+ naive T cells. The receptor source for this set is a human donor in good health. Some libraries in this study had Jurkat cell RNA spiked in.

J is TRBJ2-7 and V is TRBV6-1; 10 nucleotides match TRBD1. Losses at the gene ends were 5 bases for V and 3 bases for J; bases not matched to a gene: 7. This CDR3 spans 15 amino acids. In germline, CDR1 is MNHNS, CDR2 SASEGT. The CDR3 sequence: CASSKPGQGNYEQYF. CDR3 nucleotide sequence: TGTGCCAGCAGTAAACCGGGACAGGGGAACTACGAGCAGTACTTC.

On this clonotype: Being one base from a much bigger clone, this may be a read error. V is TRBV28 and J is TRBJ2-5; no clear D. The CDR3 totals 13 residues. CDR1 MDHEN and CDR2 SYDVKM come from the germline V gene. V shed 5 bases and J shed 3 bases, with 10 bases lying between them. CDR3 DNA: TGTGCCAGCAGTATAGGTCAGAAAGAGACCCAGTACTTC. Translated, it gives CASSIGQKETQYF.

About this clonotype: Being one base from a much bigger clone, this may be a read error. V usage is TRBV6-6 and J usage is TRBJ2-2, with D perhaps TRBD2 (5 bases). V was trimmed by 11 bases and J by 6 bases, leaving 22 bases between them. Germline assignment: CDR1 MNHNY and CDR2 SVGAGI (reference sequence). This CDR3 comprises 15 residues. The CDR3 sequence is CACTLPEVVAGELFF. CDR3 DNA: TGTGCCTGCACCCTCCCGGAGGTCGTCGCCGGGGAGCTGTTTTTT.

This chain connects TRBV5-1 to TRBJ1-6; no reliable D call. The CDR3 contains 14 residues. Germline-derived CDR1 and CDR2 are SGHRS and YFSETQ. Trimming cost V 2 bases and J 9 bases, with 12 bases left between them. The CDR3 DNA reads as TGCGCCAGCAGCTTTGACGTGCCGGGTTCACCCCTCCACTTT. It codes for CASSFDVPGSPLHF.

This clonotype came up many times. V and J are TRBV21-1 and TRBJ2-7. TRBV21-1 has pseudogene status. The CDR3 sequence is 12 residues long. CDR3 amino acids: CASTRRGYEQYF. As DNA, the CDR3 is TGTGCCAGCACCCGACGGGGTTACGAGCAGTACTTC.

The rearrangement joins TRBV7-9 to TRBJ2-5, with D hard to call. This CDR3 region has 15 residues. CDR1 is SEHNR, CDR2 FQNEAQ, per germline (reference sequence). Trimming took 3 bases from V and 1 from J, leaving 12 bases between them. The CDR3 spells CASSFGARVQETQYF. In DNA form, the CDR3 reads TGTGCCAGCAGCTTTGGTGCAAGAGTCCAAGAGACCCAGTACTTC.

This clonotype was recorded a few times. CDR3 residues: CASRNSNQPQHF. CDR3 in DNA: TGTGCCAGCAGGAATAGCAATCAGCCCCAGCATTTT. The J gene is TRBJ1-5, the V gene TRBV6-2 or TRBV6-3; D not resolved. The CDR3 consists of 12 residues. Germline CDR1 reads MNHEY; CDR2 reads SVGEGT. Trimming left V 6 bases short and J 0 bases short, with 3 bases between.

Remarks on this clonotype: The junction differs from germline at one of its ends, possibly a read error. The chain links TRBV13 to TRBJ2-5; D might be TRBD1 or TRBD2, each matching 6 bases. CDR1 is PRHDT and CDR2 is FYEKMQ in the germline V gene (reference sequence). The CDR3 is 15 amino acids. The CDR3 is CASSLGGEEGETQDF. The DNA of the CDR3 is TGTGCCAGCAGCTTAGGCGGCGAGGAGGGGGAGACCCAGGACTTC. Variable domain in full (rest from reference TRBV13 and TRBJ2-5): AAGVIQSPRHLIKEKRETATLKCYPIPRHDTVYWYQQGPGQDPQFLISFYEKMQSDKGSIPDRFSAQQFSDYHSELNMSSLELGDSALYFCASSLGGEEGETQDFGPGTRLLVL.

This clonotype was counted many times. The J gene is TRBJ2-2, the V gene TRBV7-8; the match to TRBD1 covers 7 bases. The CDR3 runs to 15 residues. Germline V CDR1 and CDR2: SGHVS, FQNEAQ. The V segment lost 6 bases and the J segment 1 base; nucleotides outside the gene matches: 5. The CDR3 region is CASSSRQGNTGELFF. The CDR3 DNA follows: TGTGCCAGCAGTTCCCGACAGGGGAACACCGGGGAGCTGTTTTTT.

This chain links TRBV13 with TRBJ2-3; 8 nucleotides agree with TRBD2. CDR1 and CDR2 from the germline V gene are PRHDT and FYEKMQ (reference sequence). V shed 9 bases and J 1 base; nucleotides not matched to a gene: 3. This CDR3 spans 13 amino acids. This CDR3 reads CASSGGGTDTQYF. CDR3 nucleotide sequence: TGTGCCAGTTCGGGAGGGGGCACAGATACGCAGTATTTT.

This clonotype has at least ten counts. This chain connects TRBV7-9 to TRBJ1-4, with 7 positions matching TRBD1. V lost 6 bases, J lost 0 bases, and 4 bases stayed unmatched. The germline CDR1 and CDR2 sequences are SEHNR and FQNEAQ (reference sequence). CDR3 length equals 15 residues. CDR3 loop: CASRRDSATNEKLFF. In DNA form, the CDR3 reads TGTGCCAGCAGGCGGGACAGTGCAACTAATGAAAAACTGTTTTTT.

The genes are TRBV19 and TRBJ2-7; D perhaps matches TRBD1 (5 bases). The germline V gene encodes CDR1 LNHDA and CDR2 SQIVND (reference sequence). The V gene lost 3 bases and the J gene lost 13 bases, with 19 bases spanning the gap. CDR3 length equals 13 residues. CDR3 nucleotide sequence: TGTGCCAGTAGTATTTCGTCTGGGGCCGATTTATACTTC. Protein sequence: CASSISSGADLYF.

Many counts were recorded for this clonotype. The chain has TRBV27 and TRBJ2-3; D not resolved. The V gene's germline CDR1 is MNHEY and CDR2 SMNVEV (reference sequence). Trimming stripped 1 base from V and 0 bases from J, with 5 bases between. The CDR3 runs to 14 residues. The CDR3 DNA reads TGTGCCAGCAGTTTATTACCTAGCACAGATACGCAGTATTTT. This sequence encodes CASSLLPSTDTQYF.

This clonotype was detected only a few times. This chain's CDR3 is CASRHGNQPQHF. The CDR3 nucleotides are TGTGCCAGCAGGCATGGGAATCAGCCCCAGCATTTT. The chain links TRBV12-3 or TRBV12-4 to TRBJ1-5; D is unclear. This CDR3 has 12 amino acids. V shed 6 bases and J shed 4 bases, with 7 bases lying between them.

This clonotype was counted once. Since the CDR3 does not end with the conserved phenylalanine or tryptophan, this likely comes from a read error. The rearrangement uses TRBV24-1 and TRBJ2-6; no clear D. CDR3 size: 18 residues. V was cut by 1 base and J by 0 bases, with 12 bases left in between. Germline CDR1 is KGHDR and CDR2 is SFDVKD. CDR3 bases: TGTGCCACCAGTGATTTCTCTTCCAACCCCTCTGGGGCCAACGTCCTGACTCTC. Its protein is CATSDFSSNPSGANVLTL.

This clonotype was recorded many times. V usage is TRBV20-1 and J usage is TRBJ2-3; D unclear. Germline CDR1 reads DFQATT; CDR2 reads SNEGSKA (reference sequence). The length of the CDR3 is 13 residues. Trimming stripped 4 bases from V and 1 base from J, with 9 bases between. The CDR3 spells CSATTQRTDTQYF. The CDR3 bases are TGCAGTGCTACCACACAGCGCACAGATACGCAGTATTTT.

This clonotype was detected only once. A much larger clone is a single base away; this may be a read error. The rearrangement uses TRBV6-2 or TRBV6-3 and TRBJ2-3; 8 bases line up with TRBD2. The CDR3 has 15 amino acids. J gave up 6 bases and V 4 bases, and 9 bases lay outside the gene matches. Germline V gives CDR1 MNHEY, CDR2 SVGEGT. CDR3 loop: CASSLTGLVADTQYF. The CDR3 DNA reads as TGTGCCAGCAGTTTAACGGGACTAGTGGCCGATACGCAGTATTTT.

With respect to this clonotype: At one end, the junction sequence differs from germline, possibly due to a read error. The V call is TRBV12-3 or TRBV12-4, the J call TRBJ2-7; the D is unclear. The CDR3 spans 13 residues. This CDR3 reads CACSFDGSYEQYF. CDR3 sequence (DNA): TGTGCCTGCAGTTTTGACGGTTCCTACGAGCAGTACTTC.

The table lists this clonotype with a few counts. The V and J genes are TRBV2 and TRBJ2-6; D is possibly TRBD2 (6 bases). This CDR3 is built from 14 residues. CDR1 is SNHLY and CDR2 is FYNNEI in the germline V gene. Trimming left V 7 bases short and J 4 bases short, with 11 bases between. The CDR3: CASKAGIGANVLTF. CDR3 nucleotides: TGTGCCAGCAAGGCGGGGATCGGGGCCAACGTCCTGACTTTC.

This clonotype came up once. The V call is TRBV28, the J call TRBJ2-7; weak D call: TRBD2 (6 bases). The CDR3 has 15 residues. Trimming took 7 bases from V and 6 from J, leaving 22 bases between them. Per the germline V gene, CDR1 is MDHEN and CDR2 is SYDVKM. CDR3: CASNSFDGGLLEQYF. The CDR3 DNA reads TGTGCCAGCAACTCCTTCGACGGAGGGTTGCTCGAGCAGTACTTC.

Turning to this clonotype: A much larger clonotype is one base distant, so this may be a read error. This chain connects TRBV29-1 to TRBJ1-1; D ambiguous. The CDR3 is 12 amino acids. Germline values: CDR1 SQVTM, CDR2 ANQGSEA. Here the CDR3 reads CSATKAGSDFLW. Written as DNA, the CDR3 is TGCAGCGCTACAAAAGCCGGGTCAGATTTCCTGTGG.